This T cell receptor beta chain comes out of a study of cytomegalovirus exposure and HLA in healthy donors. Turning to the study itself: The Caucasian-associated ancestry cluster held under 90% of around 380 genotyped donors.

A few counts support this clone. The antigen is unknown. Primers: 60 Vbeta forward and 13 Jbeta reverse. Only in-frame clones appear in the TCRdb table, and some are missing; sequencing was by immunoSEQ multiplex PCR. In the table there are 150,000 to 200,000 clones, around 90% of which are singletons. Study-wide results and caveats: The authors assumed roughly uniform sequencing depth across donors for presence/absence analyses. Specificity for CMV antigens was confirmed in vitro for three of the CMV-associated chains.

The sequenced sample consisted of PBMCs. The receptor was isolated from a woman aged 18 to 35 in good health and CMV-seronegative.

The CDR3 region has the DNA TGTGCCAGCAGCCGAGCGATTATCAACACTGAAGCTTTCTTT. Translating it yields CASSRAIINTEAFF. V usage is TRBV6-1 and J usage is TRBJ1-1; the D is unclear. This CDR3 comprises 14 residues. Trimming took off 6 bases at V and 2 bases at J, with 13 bases between the two ends. Looked up from germline, CDR1 is MNHNS and CDR2 is SASEGT.